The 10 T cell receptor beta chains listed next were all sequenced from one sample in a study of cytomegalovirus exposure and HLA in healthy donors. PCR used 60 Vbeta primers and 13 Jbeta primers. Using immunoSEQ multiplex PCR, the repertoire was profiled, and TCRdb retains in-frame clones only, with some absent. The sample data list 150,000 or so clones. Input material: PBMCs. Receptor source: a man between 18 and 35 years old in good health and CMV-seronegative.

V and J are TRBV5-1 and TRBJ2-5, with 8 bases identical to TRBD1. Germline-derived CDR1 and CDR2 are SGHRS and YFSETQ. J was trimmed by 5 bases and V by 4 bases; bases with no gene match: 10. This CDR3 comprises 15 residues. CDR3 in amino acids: CASSLSGGSMETQYF. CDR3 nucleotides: TGCGCCAGCAGCCTGTCAGGGGGCTCAATGGAGACCCAGTACTTC.

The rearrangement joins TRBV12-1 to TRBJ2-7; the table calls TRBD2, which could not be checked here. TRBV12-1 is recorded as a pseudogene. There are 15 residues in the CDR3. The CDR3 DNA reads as TGTGCCAGCAGCCCCCCACGGACTAGCGGGATGTCGCAGTACTTC. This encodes CASSPPRTSGMSQYF.

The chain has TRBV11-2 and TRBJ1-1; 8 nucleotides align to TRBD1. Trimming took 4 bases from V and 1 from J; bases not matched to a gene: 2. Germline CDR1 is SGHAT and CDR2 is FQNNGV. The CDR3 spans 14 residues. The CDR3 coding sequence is TGTGCCAGCAGCTGGGGGACAGGGAACACTGAAGCTTTCTTT. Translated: CASSWGTGNTEAFF. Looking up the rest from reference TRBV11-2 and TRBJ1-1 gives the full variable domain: EAGVAQSPRYKIIEKRQSVAFWCNPISGHATLYWYQQILGQGPKLLIQFQNNGVVDDSQLPKDRFSAERLKGVDSTLKIQPAKLEDSAVYLCASSWGTGNTEAFFGQGTRLTVV.

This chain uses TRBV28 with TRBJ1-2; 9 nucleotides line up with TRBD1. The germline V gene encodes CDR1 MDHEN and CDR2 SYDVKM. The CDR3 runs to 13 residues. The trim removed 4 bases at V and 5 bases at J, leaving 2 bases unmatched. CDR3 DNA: TGTGCCAGCAGTTGGGACAGGGAATATGGCTACACCTTC. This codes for CASSWDREYGYTF.

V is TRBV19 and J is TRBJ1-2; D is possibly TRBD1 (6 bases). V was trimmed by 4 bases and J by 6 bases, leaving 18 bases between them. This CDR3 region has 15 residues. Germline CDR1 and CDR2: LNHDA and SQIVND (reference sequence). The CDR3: CASSTRIQGSHGYTF. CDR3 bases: TGTGCCAGTAGTACACGAATACAGGGAAGCCATGGCTACACCTTC.

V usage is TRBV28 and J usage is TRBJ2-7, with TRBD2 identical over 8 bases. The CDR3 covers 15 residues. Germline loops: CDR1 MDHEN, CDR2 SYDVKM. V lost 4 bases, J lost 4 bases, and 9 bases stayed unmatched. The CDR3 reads CASSSSGTRLYEQYF. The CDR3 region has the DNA TGTGCCAGCAGTTCCTCCGGGACTAGACTTTACGAGCAGTACTTC. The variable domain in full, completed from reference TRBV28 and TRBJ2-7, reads DVKVTQSSRYLVKRTGEKVFLECVQDMDHENMFWYRQDPGLGLRLIYFSYDVKMKEKGDIPEGYSVSREKKERFSLILESASTNQTSMYLCASSSSGTRLYEQYFGPGTRLTVT.

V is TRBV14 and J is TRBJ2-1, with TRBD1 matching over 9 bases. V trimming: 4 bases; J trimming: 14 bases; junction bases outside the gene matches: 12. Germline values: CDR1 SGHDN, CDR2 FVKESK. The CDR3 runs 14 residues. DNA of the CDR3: TGTGCCAGCAGCCTACAGGGGGCCGAAGGCGTTAAGTTCTTC. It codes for CASSLQGAEGVKFF. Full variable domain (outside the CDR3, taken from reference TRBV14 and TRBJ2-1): EAGVTQFPSHSVIEKGQTVTLRCDPISGHDNLYWYRRVMGKEIKFLLHFVKESKQDESGMPNNRFLAERTGGTYSTLKVQPAELEDSGVYFCASSLQGAEGVKFFGPGTRLTVL.

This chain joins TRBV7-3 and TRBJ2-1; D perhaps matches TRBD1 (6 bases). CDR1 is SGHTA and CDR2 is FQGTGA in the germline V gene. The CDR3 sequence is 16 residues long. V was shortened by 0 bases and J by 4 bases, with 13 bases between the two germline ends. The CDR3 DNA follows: TGTGCCAGCAGCTTAACCCGGACAGTGGATTACAATGAGCAGTTCTTC. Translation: CASSLTRTVDYNEQFF.

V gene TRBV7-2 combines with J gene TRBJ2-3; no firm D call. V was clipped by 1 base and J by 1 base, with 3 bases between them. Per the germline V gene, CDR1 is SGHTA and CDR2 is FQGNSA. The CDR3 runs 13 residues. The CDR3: CASSLVGTDTQYF. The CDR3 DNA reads TGTGCCAGCAGCTTAGTAGGCACAGATACGCAGTATTTT.

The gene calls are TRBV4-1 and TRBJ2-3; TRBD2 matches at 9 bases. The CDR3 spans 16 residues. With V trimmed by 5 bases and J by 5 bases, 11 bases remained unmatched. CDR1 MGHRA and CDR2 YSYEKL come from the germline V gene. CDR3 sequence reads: CASSVRAGGLGDTQYF. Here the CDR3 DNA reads TGCGCCAGCAGCGTCCGGGCGGGGGGGCTAGGAGATACGCAGTATTTT.